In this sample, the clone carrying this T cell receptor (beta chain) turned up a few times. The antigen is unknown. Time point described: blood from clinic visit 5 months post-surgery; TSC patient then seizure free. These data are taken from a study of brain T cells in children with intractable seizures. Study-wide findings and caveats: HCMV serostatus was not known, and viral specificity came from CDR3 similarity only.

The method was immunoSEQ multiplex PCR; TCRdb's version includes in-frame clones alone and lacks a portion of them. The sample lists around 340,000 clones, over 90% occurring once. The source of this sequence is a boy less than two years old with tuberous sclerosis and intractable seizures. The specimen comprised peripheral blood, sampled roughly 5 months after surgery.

The CDR3 region has the DNA TGTGCCAGTAGCTTCAATACCTACCATTCACCCCTCCACTTT. This codes for CASSFNTYHSPLHF. This chain links TRBV19 with TRBJ1-6; D ambiguous. V lost 6 bases, J lost 8 bases, and 14 bases lay in between. Germline V gene lookup returns CDR1 LNHDA and CDR2 SQIVND (reference sequence). The CDR3 has 14 residues.